The rows below give T cell receptor beta chains drawn from one sample of a study of T cell responses to AZD1222 COVID-19 vaccine. This table comes from immunoSEQ multiplex PCR, and its TCRdb copy is limited to in-frame clones, with some not included. This table has 160,000 or so clones, around 90% appearing once. The source was peripheral blood, collected on day 0 of AZD1222 vaccination. These TCRs come from an adult in good health. Both conserved end residues are part of each CDR3. The order of the fields is J gene, clone size, V gene, D gene, CDR3 protein, CDR3 DNA. The D gene is left open where the match is weak. Rows give clone size only sometimes, using once, few, many, or a class for an expanded clone.

J: TRBJ1-1
size: NA
V: TRBV9
D: NA
CDR3: CASSERGYRDTEAFF
DNA: TGTGCCAGCAGTGAGCGAGGGTATCGGGACACTGAAGCTTTCTTT

J: TRBJ1-3
size: once
V: TRBV30
D: NA
CDR3: CAWGKAHTIYF
DNA: TGTGCCTGGGGAAAGGCTCACACCATATATTTT

J: TRBJ1-1
size: once
V: TRBV28
D: NA
CDR3: CASRKLGTEAFF
DNA: TGTGCCAGCAGGAAGTTGGGGACTGAAGCTTTCTTT

J: TRBJ1-1
size: NA
V: TRBV9
D: NA
CDR3: CASSVDPGTNTEAFF
DNA: TGTGCCAGCAGCGTAGATCCGGGAACGAACACTGAAGCTTTCTTT

J: TRBJ2-7
size: NA
V: TRBV6-5
D: NA
CDR3: CASRGPRTYEQYF
DNA: TGTGCCAGCAGGGGACCTCGAACCTACGAGCAGTACTTC

J: TRBJ1-1
size: NA
V: TRBV28
D: TRBD1
CDR3: CASSFNRDRGDTEAFF
DNA: TGTGCCAGCAGTTTTAACCGGGACAGGGGGGACACTGAAGCTTTCTTT

J: TRBJ1-1
size: NA
V: TRBV4-1
D: NA
CDR3: CASSQSLQNTEAFF
DNA: TGCGCCAGCAGCCAGAGCTTACAAAACACTGAAGCTTTCTTT

J: TRBJ1-4
size: NA
V: TRBV30
D: TRBD1
CDR3: CAWTKDRGREKLFF
DNA: TGTGCCTGGACCAAAGACAGGGGGCGCGAAAAACTGTTTTTT

J: TRBJ2-4
size: NA
V: TRBV3-1/TRBV3-2
D: NA
CDR3: CASSRLCPICKKNIQYF
DNA: TGTGCCAGCAGCCGCCTGTGTCCCATTTGCAAAAAAAACATTCAGTACTTC

J: TRBJ1-6
size: NA
V: TRBV20-1
D: NA
CDR3: CSASASGNSPLHF
DNA: TGCAGTGCTAGTGCAAGCGGGAATTCACCCCTCCACTTT

J: TRBJ2-6
size: NA
V: TRBV4-1
D: NA
CDR3: CASSQDLGLGANVLTF
DNA: TGCGCCAGCAGCCAAGATTTAGGTCTTGGGGCCAACGTCCTGACTTTC

J: TRBJ1-6
size: once
V: TRBV10-1
D: NA
CDR3: CASSDRNSPLHF
DNA: TGCGCCAGCAGTGATCGGAATTCACCCCTCCACTTT

J: TRBJ2-3
size: NA
V: TRBV7-8
D: NA
CDR3: CASSFGSDTQYF
DNA: TGTGCCAGCAGCTTTGGTTCAGATACGCAGTATTTT

J: TRBJ2-7
size: NA
V: TRBV30
D: NA
CDR3: CAWGVISYEQYF
DNA: TGTGCCTGGGGAGTAATCTCCTACGAGCAGTACTTC

J: TRBJ1-5
size: NA
V: TRBV30
D: NA
CDR3: CAWSGRSQPQHF
DNA: TGTGCCTGGAGTGGAAGAAGTCAGCCCCAGCATTTT

J: TRBJ2-3
size: medium-sized
V: TRBV6-2/TRBV6-3
D: NA
CDR3: CASSSGTSMADTQYF
DNA: TGTGCCAGCAGTTCAGGGACCTCAATGGCAGATACGCAGTATTTT

J: TRBJ2-5
size: NA
V: TRBV5-4
D: NA
CDR3: CASSKPSEFGKETQYF
DNA: TGTGCCAGCAGCAAACCTAGCGAGTTTGGGAAAGAGACCCAGTACTTC

J: TRBJ1-5
size: NA
V: TRBV28
D: TRBD1
CDR3: CASKTDRADQPQHF
DNA: TGTGCCAGCAAAACCGACAGGGCCGATCAGCCCCAGCATTTT

J: TRBJ1-1
size: NA
V: TRBV27
D: NA
CDR3: CASTQLGGTEAFF
DNA: TGTGCCAGCACCCAGTTGGGGGGCACTGAAGCTTTCTTT

J: TRBJ1-5
size: NA
V: TRBV7-2
D: TRBD1
CDR3: CASSIRGSQPQHF
DNA: TGTGCCAGCAGCATCAGGGGGAGTCAGCCCCAGCATTTT

J: TRBJ2-7
size: NA
V: TRBV19
D: NA
CDR3: CASSMRRDRDYEQYF
DNA: TGTGCCAGTAGTATGAGGAGGGACAGAGACTACGAGCAGTACTTC

J: TRBJ1-6
size: NA
V: TRBV5-1
D: NA
CDR3: CASSYEPSGNSPLHF
DNA: TGCGCCAGCAGCTATGAACCTTCAGGGAATTCACCCCTCCACTTT

J: TRBJ1-1
size: NA
V: TRBV11-2
D: NA
CDR3: CASSFVRGRGTEAFF
DNA: TGTGCCAGCAGCTTCGTTCGGGGGCGAGGAACTGAAGCTTTCTTT

J: TRBJ2-2
size: NA
V: TRBV7-3
D: TRBD2
CDR3: CASSSAREGRRGELFF
DNA: TGTGCCAGCAGCTCGGCGCGGGAGGGCCGACGAGGGGAGCTGTTTTTT

J: TRBJ1-4
size: NA
V: TRBV18
D: TRBD1
CDR3: CASSPRSTGGAGEKLFF
DNA: TGTGCCAGCTCACCAAGGTCGACAGGGGGCGCTGGGGAAAAACTGTTTTTT

J: TRBJ1-2
size: NA
V: TRBV7-2
D: NA
CDR3: CASSLPRGLNYGYTF
DNA: TGTGCCAGCAGCCTACCTCGGGGGTTGAACTATGGCTACACCTTC

J: TRBJ2-7
size: NA
V: TRBV21-1
D: NA
CDR3: CASSKAPGFPYEQYF
DNA: TGTGCCAGCAGCAAAGCCCCGGGATTCCCATACGAGCAGTACTTC

J: TRBJ2-2
size: NA
V: TRBV19
D: NA
CDR3: CASKPGPNTGELFF
DNA: TGTGCCAGTAAACCGGGGCCCAACACCGGGGAGCTGTTTTTT

J: TRBJ2-1
size: NA
V: TRBV7-2
D: NA
CDR3: CASSIRDQQFF
DNA: TGTGCCAGCAGCATCCGGGACCAGCAGTTCTTC

J: TRBJ2-2
size: NA
V: TRBV24-1
D: TRBD1
CDR3: CAARTGANTGELFF
DNA: TGTGCCGCCCGGACAGGCGCGAACACCGGGGAGCTGTTTTTT

J: TRBJ1-1
size: NA
V: TRBV19
D: TRBD1
CDR3: CASSTNPTGKNTEAFF
DNA: TGTGCCAGTAGTACAAACCCGACAGGGAAAAATACTGAAGCTTTCTTT

J: TRBJ1-1
size: NA
V: TRBV12-3/TRBV12-4
D: NA
CDR3: CASSLTNTEAFF
DNA: TGTGCCAGCAGTTTGACAAACACTGAAGCTTTCTTT

J: TRBJ1-4
size: few
V: TRBV2
D: NA
CDR3: CASIERTTTNEKLFF
DNA: TGTGCCAGCATCGAAAGGACAACAACTAATGAAAAACTGTTTTTT

J: TRBJ2-7
size: NA
V: TRBV5-4
D: NA
CDR3: CASSLASLGDYEQYF
DNA: TGTGCCAGCAGCTTGGCCTCTTTGGGAGACTACGAGCAGTACTTC

J: TRBJ1-1
size: NA
V: TRBV11-2
D: NA
CDR3: CASSLVEGSAEAFF
DNA: TGTGCCAGCAGCTTAGTCGAAGGTTCGGCTGAAGCTTTCTTT